These T cell receptor beta chains were read from a single sample in a study of blood T cell repertoires in COVID-19. TCRdb's table, derived via immunoSEQ multiplex PCR, lists solely in-frame clones and lacks some. The table includes some 490,000 clones, roughly 88% detected once. The sample was peripheral blood. The source of these receptors is a human donor in a cohort sampled during active COVID-19. The CDR3 runs from the conserved cysteine through the conserved F or W. A D gene is named only where the DNA matches it firmly. Only part of the rows carry a size: once, few, many, or a class if the clone is expanded.

size	V	D	J	CDR3	DNA
NA	TRBV25-1	NA	TRBJ1-2	CASSAQESGEHGYTF	TGTGCCAGCAGTGCCCAAGAGTCAGGGGAACATGGCTACACCTTC
NA	TRBV7-2	TRBD2	TRBJ2-3	CASRGGATDTQYF	TGTGCCAGCAGGGGAGGGGCCACAGATACGCAGTATTTT
once	TRBV18	NA	TRBJ1-3	CASSPAGRTSASEYTIYF	TGTGCCAGCTCACCAGCCGGTCGTACCTCCGCCTCCGAATACACCATATATTTT
NA	TRBV7-3	NA	TRBJ2-1	CASSKQQAGWDEQFF	TGTGCCAGCAGCAAACAACAGGCCGGGTGGGATGAGCAGTTCTTC
NA	TRBV3-1/TRBV3-2	TRBD1	TRBJ1-1	CASSLDRKGTEAFF	TGTGCCAGCAGCCTGGACAGGAAAGGCACTGAAGCTTTCTTT
NA	TRBV2	TRBD2	TRBJ2-3	CASSAGLAPSTDTQYF	TGTGCCAGCAGCGCGGGACTAGCGCCAAGCACAGATACGCAGTATTTT
NA	TRBV30	NA	TRBJ2-1	CAWSVGGSGHNEQFF	TGTGCCTGGAGTGTAGGTGGTAGCGGACACAATGAGCAGTTCTTC
NA	TRBV19	TRBD2	TRBJ2-2	CASSIDYGRADGELFF	TGTGCCAGTAGTATAGATTACGGGAGGGCCGACGGGGAGCTGTTTTTT
NA	TRBV4-3	NA	TRBJ2-2	CASSQGGRVYTGELFF	TGCGCCAGCAGCCAAGGAGGGCGGGTATACACCGGGGAGCTGTTTTTT
NA	TRBV5-1	TRBD1	TRBJ2-3	CASSPTGGPTDTQYF	TGCGCCAGCAGCCCGACAGGGGGTCCCACAGATACGCAGTATTTT
NA	TRBV6-6	TRBD2	TRBJ2-3	CASRPGTSVTDTQYF	TGTGCCAGCAGGCCCGGGACTAGCGTCACAGATACGCAGTATTTT
few	TRBV12-3/TRBV12-4	TRBD1	TRBJ1-2	CASSDGTAGGYTF	TGTGCCAGCAGTGACGGGACAGCGGGCGGCTACACCTTC
NA	TRBV18	TRBD1	TRBJ1-3	CASSPPTRGLGNTIYF	TGTGCCAGCTCACCACCTACCAGGGGGCTTGGAAACACCATATATTTT
many	TRBV9	NA	TRBJ2-7	CASSVAGSTYEQYF	TGTGCCAGCAGCGTAGCCGGGTCGACCTACGAGCAGTACTTC
few	TRBV5-1	TRBD1	TRBJ2-5	CASSLGGQGGRETQYF	TGCGCCAGCAGCTTGGGAGGACAGGGCGGACGCGAGACCCAGTACTTC
NA	TRBV2	NA	TRBJ1-6	CASSERDMTNSPLHF	TGTGCCAGCAGTGAAAGGGACATGACGAATTCACCCCTCCACTTT
NA	TRBV7-2	NA	TRBJ1-2	CASSSWTPPGYTF	TGTGCCAGCAGCTCTTGGACACCGCCTGGCTACACCTTC
NA	TRBV5-4	TRBD1	TRBJ2-5	CASSPASRDRETQYF	TGTGCCAGCAGTCCTGCCAGCCGGGACAGAGAGACCCAGTACTTC
NA	TRBV6-5	NA	TRBJ1-2	CASSYGQPANYGYTF	TGTGCCAGCAGTTACGGGCAGCCCGCTAACTATGGCTACACCTTC
NA	TRBV9	NA	TRBJ2-3	CASSARLRDSPYF	TGTGCCAGCAGCGCCAGACTCCGGGACTCCCCGTATTTT
NA	TRBV7-2	TRBD1	TRBJ2-7	CASSSQTGESYEQYF	TGTGCCAGCAGCTCCCAGACAGGGGAGTCCTACGAGCAGTACTTC
NA	TRBV25-1	NA	TRBJ2-5	CASSKEAYGETQYF	TGTGCCAGCAGTAAGGAGGCTTACGGGGAGACCCAGTACTTC
NA	TRBV4-1	TRBD2	TRBJ2-2	CASSPLTGGPDTGELFF	TGCGCCAGCAGCCCTTTGACGGGAGGGCCTGACACCGGGGAGCTGTTTTTT
NA	TRBV15	TRBD2	TRBJ2-7	CATSRDRAGTSGRYEQYF	TGTGCCACCAGCAGAGATCGGGCTGGTACTAGCGGGAGGTACGAGCAGTACTTC
NA	TRBV28	NA	TRBJ2-7	CASRAGGLYEQYF	TGTGCCAGCAGGGCAGGGGGGCTCTACGAGCAGTACTTC
NA	TRBV7-2	NA	TRBJ2-7	CASSLGLREQYF	TGTGCCAGCAGCTTAGGGTTGCGCGAGCAGTACTTC
NA	TRBV19	TRBD2	TRBJ2-1	CASSRGEGLNEQFF	TGTGCCAGTAGTAGGGGGGAGGGCCTCAATGAGCAGTTCTTC
NA	TRBV5-1	NA	TRBJ2-2	CASSLLPFNTGELFF	TGCGCCAGCAGCTTGCTTCCCTTCAACACCGGGGAGCTGTTTTTT
NA	TRBV7-9	NA	TRBJ2-1	CASSPSNEQFF	TGTGCCAGCAGCCCCTCCAATGAGCAGTTCTTC
few	TRBV6-5	TRBD1	TRBJ1-1	CASSYSWGQGSTEAFF	TGTGCCAGCAGTTACTCGTGGGGACAGGGGAGCACTGAAGCTTTCTTT
NA	TRBV6-7	NA	TRBJ2-2	CATQGGTGELFF	TGTGCCACGCAGGGGGGAACCGGGGAGCTGTTTTTT
NA	TRBV6-2/TRBV6-3	NA	TRBJ2-7	CASSYSRRGGGEQYF	TGTGCCAGCAGTTACTCGAGGAGGGGAGGGGGGGAGCAGTACTTC
NA	TRBV5-1	TRBD1	TRBJ1-2	CASTQGQGNYGYTF	TGCGCCAGCACCCAAGGACAGGGGAACTATGGCTACACCTTC
NA	TRBV7-9	NA	TRBJ2-3	CASSPGGDTQYF	TGTGCCAGCAGCCCTGGAGGAGATACGCAGTATTTT
once	TRBV25-1	NA	TRBJ2-5	CASSDPRTRTQYF	TGTGCCAGCAGTGACCCTAGGACACGGACCCAGTACTTC
NA	TRBV19	TRBD2	TRBJ2-7	CASSIRPGLAGYEQYF	TGTGCCAGTAGTATACGCCCGGGACTAGCGGGGTACGAGCAGTACTTC
few	TRBV28	NA	TRBJ2-5	CASSVSRETQYF	TGTGCCAGCAGTGTAAGCAGGGAGACCCAGTACTTC
NA	TRBV30	NA	TRBJ1-5	CAWSVGQPQHF	TGTGCCTGGAGTGTCGGGCAGCCCCAGCATTTT
NA	TRBV25-1	NA	TRBJ2-2	CASGRSNTGELFF	TGTGCCAGCGGGAGGTCCAACACCGGGGAGCTGTTTTTT
NA	TRBV28	NA	TRBJ2-7	CASSPPGSPYEQYF	TGTGCCAGCAGCCCGCCGGGATCACCCTACGAGCAGTACTTC
NA	TRBV6-5	TRBD1	TRBJ2-7	CASNPGQVLGEQYF	TGTGCCAGCAATCCGGGACAGGTTCTGGGGGAGCAGTACTTC